The 29 T cell receptor beta chains in this list originate from one sample, sequenced in a study of OX40 agonist ivuxolimab in advanced cancers. Here immunoSEQ multiplex PCR was the method, and the copy in TCRdb shows in-frame clones only, minus some. Here the sample spans tens of thousands of clones, roughly four fifths being singletons. The source material was CD4+ or CD8+ T cells sorted from blood, sampled in a trial of the OX40 agonist ivuxolimab. The source of these receptors is an adult with an advanced solid tumor such as melanoma, head and neck, liver or kidney cancer.

V and J are TRBV28 and TRBJ2-4, with D hard to call. Germline-derived CDR1 and CDR2 are MDHEN and SYDVKM. With 5 bases removed from V and 12 bases from J, the gap between germline ends came to 14 bases. The length of the CDR3 is 12 residues. The CDR3 protein is CASSPPWLDQYF. The CDR3 DNA reads as TGTGCCAGCAGTCCGCCCTGGTTAGATCAGTACTTC.

V is TRBV5-1 and J is TRBJ2-2, with D maybe TRBD2 (7 bases). CDR1 is SGHRS, CDR2 YFSETQ, per germline. The CDR3 length is 18 residues. V was pared by 0 bases and J by 3 bases, with 18 bases between. CDR3: CASSLAGVRGPDTGELFF. The CDR3 DNA sequence: TGCGCCAGCAGCTTGGCCGGGGTGCGGGGGCCCGACACCGGGGAGCTGTTTTTT.

The chain joins TRBV28 to TRBJ1-5; no reliable D call. V lost 6 bases to trimming and J lost 6 bases, with 18 bases between them. Germline CDR1 reads MDHEN; CDR2 reads SYDVKM. The CDR3 sequence is 15 residues long. Written as DNA, the CDR3 is TGTGCCAGCAGCGAACCGCCAACGAGGGCTCAGCCCCAGCATTTT. It codes for CASSEPPTRAQPQHF.

The CDR3 is CSASRKPAQYF. The CDR3 nucleotides read TGCAGTGCCTCTAGGAAGCCGGCCCAGTACTTC. This rearrangement joins TRBV20-1 to TRBJ2-5; D is ambiguous. This CDR3 is 11 amino acids long. In germline, CDR1 is DFQATT, CDR2 SNEGSKA (reference sequence). Between the trimmed V and J ends, which lost 6 bases and 9 bases, there was a span of 14 bases.

The CDR3 DNA reads TGTGCCAGCAGCTTGGTCCCTAGCGTTGATACGCAGTATTTT. As protein: CASSLVPSVDTQYF. This rearrangement joins TRBV5-4 to TRBJ2-3, with D possibly matching TRBD2 (6 bases). Looked up from germline, CDR1 is SGHNT and CDR2 is YYREEE (reference sequence). The CDR3 is made up of 14 amino acids. Between the trimmed V and J ends, which lost 0 bases and 6 bases, there was a span of 11 bases.

The chain joins TRBV20-1 to TRBJ2-3, with a tentative D call TRBD1 (5 bases). This CDR3 contains 11 residues. Trimming removed 4 bases at V and 5 bases at J, with 7 bases between. Germline values: CDR1 DFQATT, CDR2 SNEGSKA (reference sequence). The CDR3: CSAKGLDTQYF. CDR3 nucleotides: TGCAGTGCTAAGGGGTTAGATACGCAGTATTTT.

The genes are TRBV14 and TRBJ2-7, with D possibly matching TRBD1 (5 bases). V lost 2 bases and J 3 bases, leaving 11 bases between the germline ends. The CDR3 runs 14 residues. CDR1 is SGHDN and CDR2 is FVKESK in the germline V gene. CDR3 residues: CASSQQGKLYEQYF. DNA for the CDR3: TGTGCCAGCAGCCAACAGGGCAAACTCTACGAGCAGTACTTC. Looking up the rest from reference TRBV14 and TRBJ2-7 gives the full variable domain: EAGVTQFPSHSVIEKGQTVTLRCDPISGHDNLYWYRRVMGKEIKFLLHFVKESKQDESGMPNNRFLAERTGGTYSTLKVQPAELEDSGVYFCASSQQGKLYEQYFGPGTRLTVT.

CDR3 residues: CASSPGGATAGGYTF. The CDR3 nucleotides are TGTGCCAGCTCGCCCGGGGGCGCGACGGCGGGGGGCTACACCTTC. The J gene is TRBJ1-2, the V gene TRBV18; D perhaps matches TRBD1 (6 bases). There are 15 residues in the CDR3. Germline V gives CDR1 KGHSH, CDR2 LQKENI. The V and J ends lost 6 bases and 8 bases respectively, with 22 bases between them.

V usage is TRBV5-1 and J usage is TRBJ1-6; 7 nucleotides match TRBD1. J was trimmed by 9 bases and V by 0 bases; bases with no gene match: 9. This CDR3 spans 16 amino acids. Germline V gene data show CDR1 as SGHRS and CDR2 as YFSETQ. The CDR3 spells CASSLAAQGMGSPLHF. The CDR3 DNA reads TGCGCCAGCAGCTTGGCTGCACAGGGGATGGGTTCACCCCTCCACTTT.

This clone was counted between two and nine times. The chain joins TRBV6-1 to TRBJ1-3; D unclear. The germline V gene has CDR1 MNHNS and CDR2 SASEGT. This CDR3 is built from 16 residues. The germline V and J ends were trimmed by 2 bases and 4 bases, with 15 bases remaining between them. The CDR3 here is CASSERVPHQGNTIYF. CDR3 sequence (DNA): TGTGCCAGCAGTGAACGAGTACCGCACCAGGGAAACACCATATATTTT.

This clone was detected only once. The chain employs TRBV6-5 and TRBJ1-1; 7 bases line up with TRBD1. The CDR3 contains 14 residues. V lost 4 bases and J lost 3; bases outside the gene matches: 5. Germline-derived CDR1 and CDR2 are MNHEY and SVGAGI. The CDR3 DNA is TGTGCCAGCAGTTTGAGGGGGCGAGACACTGAAGCTTTCTTT. It encodes CASSLRGRDTEAFF.

J is TRBJ1-5 and V is TRBV6-1; D remains ambiguous. CDR3 length: 14 residues. CDR1 MNHNS and CDR2 SASEGT come from the germline V gene. V dropped 6 bases and J dropped 3 bases, with 12 bases sitting between them. CDR3 region: CASRLDRANQPQHF. CDR3 coding DNA: TGTGCCAGCAGATTAGACCGTGCCAATCAGCCCCAGCATTTT.

CDR3 DNA sequence: TGTGCCAGCTCACCCCCAGGGCTTTCAGGGAGGGGTTACGAGCAGTACTTC. This gives the protein CASSPPGLSGRGYEQYF. The chain carries TRBV18 and TRBJ2-7; 7 bases line up with TRBD2. With V trimmed by 3 bases and J by 4 bases, 15 bases remained unmatched. The germline V gene encodes CDR1 KGHSH and CDR2 LQKENI. The CDR3 totals 17 residues.

The chain recombines TRBV5-6 with TRBJ2-5; 7 bases are a match to TRBD2. V shed 5 bases and J 5 bases; nucleotides not matched to a gene: 9. This CDR3 spans 14 amino acids. Germline-derived CDR1 and CDR2 are SGHDT and YYEEEE. The CDR3 bases are TGTGCCAGCAGATCCAGCGGGGAGGGGGAGACCCAGTACTTC. It yields the protein CASRSSGEGETQYF.

The J gene is TRBJ2-1, the V gene TRBV2; a weak D match, TRBD1 (5 bases). Deletions cut 8 bases from V and 7 bases from J, with 12 bases between. Per germline, CDR1 SNHLY and CDR2 FYNNEI. This CDR3 comprises 12 residues. In DNA form, the CDR3 reads TGTGCCAGCCTTATCCAGGGTAATGAGCAGTTCTTC. Translating gives CASLIQGNEQFF.

This clone came up once. The chain carries TRBV10-3 and TRBJ1-3; D possibly corresponds to TRBD1 (6 bases). The V end was cut by 4 bases, the J end by 2 bases, with 15 bases between. In germline, CDR1 is ENHRY, CDR2 SYGVKD. This CDR3 is 16 amino acids long. The CDR3 DNA reads TGTGCCATCAGTGCCGGAGCGGGGGCAACTGGAAACACCATATATTTT. It encodes CAISAGAGATGNTIYF.

The chain links TRBV4-2 to TRBJ2-2; perhaps TRBD2 as D (6 bases). Looked up from germline, CDR1 is LGHNA and CDR2 is YNFKEQ. This CDR3 spans 16 amino acids. V lost 3 bases and J lost 0, with 11 bases in between. The CDR3 DNA reads TGTGCCAGCAGCCACACAGGAGGGCCGAACACCGGGGAGCTGTTTTTT. Its translation: CASSHTGGPNTGELFF.

The sample holds one count of this clone. V gene TRBV4-1 combines with J gene TRBJ2-5; 12 nucleotides match TRBD1. The CDR3 contains 17 residues. V dropped 1 base and J dropped 5; count of bases not matched to a gene: 8. Germline V gives CDR1 MGHRA, CDR2 YSYEKL. The CDR3 loop is CASSQAGTGGVRETQYF. CDR3 bases: TGCGCCAGCAGCCAAGCCGGGACAGGGGGCGTGAGGGAGACCCAGTACTTC.

This clone was seen a handful of times. This chain links TRBV6-1 with TRBJ1-1; TRBD1 matches at 8 bases. The junction had 8 bases not matched to a gene; V was cut back by 7 bases and J by 4 bases. Germline CDR1 reads MNHNS; CDR2 reads SASEGT. The CDR3 runs to 14 residues. The CDR3 here is CASKPGGAVTEAFF. The CDR3 DNA follows: TGTGCCAGCAAGCCAGGGGGCGCGGTCACTGAAGCTTTCTTT.

This chain links TRBV6-1 with TRBJ2-7; D ambiguous. The germline V gene has CDR1 MNHNS and CDR2 SASEGT. V was shortened by 0 bases and J by 3 bases, with 15 bases between the two germline ends. The CDR3 is 16 residues long. The DNA of the CDR3 is TGTGCCAGCAGTGAAGCTGGACCTCCAAACTTCTACGAGCAGTACTTC. Translated: CASSEAGPPNFYEQYF.

V is TRBV2 and J is TRBJ2-5; D remains ambiguous. V was cut by 4 bases and J by 7 bases, with 7 bases left in between. Germline values: CDR1 SNHLY, CDR2 FYNNEI. The CDR3 runs 11 residues. CDR3 in DNA: TGTGCCAGCAGTGCGAGAGGGACCCAGTACTTC. It specifies CASSARGTQYF.

This clone was seen more than once but under ten times. J is TRBJ1-6 and V is TRBV11-1; TRBD1 aligns across 10 bases. The J segment lost 6 bases and the V segment lost 5 bases, leaving 10 bases of the junction unmatched. The CDR3 runs to 17 residues. CDR1 is SGHAT, CDR2 FQDESV, per germline (reference sequence). The CDR3 sequence: CASSQRTGGVANSPLHF. The CDR3 nucleotides are TGTGCCAGCAGCCAACGGACAGGGGGAGTTGCTAATTCACCCCTCCACTTT.

This sequence joins TRBV6-6 and TRBJ2-1; either TRBD1 or TRBD2 may fit D (5 bases each). The V and J ends lost 6 bases and 4 bases respectively, with 16 bases between them. From germline, CDR1 is MNHNY and CDR2 SVGAGI (reference sequence). This CDR3 has 15 amino acids. The CDR3 nucleotides are TGTGCCAGCAGCCTAGGGGCTACTAGATACAATGAGCAGTTCTTC. As protein: CASSLGATRYNEQFF.

The rearrangement joins TRBV6-6 to TRBJ1-1; D is uncertain. V shed 10 bases and J shed 5 bases, with 8 bases lying between them. This CDR3 is 10 amino acids long. CDR1 is MNHNY, CDR2 SVGAGI, per germline (reference sequence). CDR3 loop: CATAITEAFF. In DNA form, the CDR3 reads TGTGCCACCGCAATAACTGAAGCTTTCTTT.

CDR3 bases: TGTGCCAGCAGGAAGCGGGACTCCGGGCGGGATTCACCCCTCCACTTT. It specifies CASRKRDSGRDSPLHF. V and J are TRBV28 and TRBJ1-6, with D possibly matching TRBD1 (5 bases). Germline CDR1 reads MDHEN; CDR2 reads SYDVKM. V gave up 6 bases and J gave up 8 bases, with 20 bases separating them. The CDR3 covers 16 residues.

The V call is TRBV2, the J call TRBJ1-1; no clear D. CDR3 length equals 16 residues. Trimming pared 6 bases from V and 8 bases from J, leaving 25 bases between. Germline V CDR1 and CDR2: SNHLY, FYNNEI. Here the CDR3 reads CASSLSADWRATEAFF. For the CDR3, the DNA is TGTGCCAGCAGCTTGTCGGCGGATTGGAGGGCTACGGAAGCTTTCTTT.

This clone was counted once. The chain carries TRBV7-9 and TRBJ1-1, with no clear D. The CDR3 has 12 residues. V lost 5 bases and J lost 2, with 6 bases in between. From germline, CDR1 is SEHNR and CDR2 FQNEAQ (reference sequence). CDR3 in DNA: TGTGCCAGCAGCGAATTTAACACTGAAGCTTTCTTT. It codes for CASSEFNTEAFF.

The chain employs TRBV6-1 and TRBJ2-7, with 7 bases identical to TRBD2. Germline assignment: CDR1 MNHNS and CDR2 SASEGT. V gave up 6 bases and J gave up 5 bases; unmatched junction bases: 13. The CDR3 covers 15 residues. The CDR3 spells CASRRGGTIGDEQYF. Here the CDR3 DNA reads TGTGCCAGCAGAAGGGGAGGGACGATAGGCGACGAGCAGTACTTC.

The chain combines TRBV9 with TRBJ2-3, with D perhaps TRBD2 (5 bases). V was trimmed by 3 bases and J by 0 bases, leaving 14 bases between them. The CDR3 is 16 amino acids. Germline CDR1 reads SGDLS; CDR2 reads YYNGEE. The DNA of the CDR3 is TGTGCCAGCAGCGCCGGACTTGGGCAGAGCACAGATACGCAGTATTTT. Amino acids: CASSAGLGQSTDTQYF.